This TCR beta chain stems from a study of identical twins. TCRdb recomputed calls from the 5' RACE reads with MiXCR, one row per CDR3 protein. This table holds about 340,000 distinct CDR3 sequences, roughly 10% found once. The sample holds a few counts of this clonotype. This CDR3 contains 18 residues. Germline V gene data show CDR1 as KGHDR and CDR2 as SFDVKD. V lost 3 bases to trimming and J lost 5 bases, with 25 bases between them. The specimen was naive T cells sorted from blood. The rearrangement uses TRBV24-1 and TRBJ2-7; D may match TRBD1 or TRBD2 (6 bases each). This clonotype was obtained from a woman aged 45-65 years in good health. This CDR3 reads CATSDPGAGRLVQDEQYF. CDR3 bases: TGTGCCACCAGTGATCCGGGGGCGGGGAGACTAGTTCAAGACGAGCAGTACTTC.